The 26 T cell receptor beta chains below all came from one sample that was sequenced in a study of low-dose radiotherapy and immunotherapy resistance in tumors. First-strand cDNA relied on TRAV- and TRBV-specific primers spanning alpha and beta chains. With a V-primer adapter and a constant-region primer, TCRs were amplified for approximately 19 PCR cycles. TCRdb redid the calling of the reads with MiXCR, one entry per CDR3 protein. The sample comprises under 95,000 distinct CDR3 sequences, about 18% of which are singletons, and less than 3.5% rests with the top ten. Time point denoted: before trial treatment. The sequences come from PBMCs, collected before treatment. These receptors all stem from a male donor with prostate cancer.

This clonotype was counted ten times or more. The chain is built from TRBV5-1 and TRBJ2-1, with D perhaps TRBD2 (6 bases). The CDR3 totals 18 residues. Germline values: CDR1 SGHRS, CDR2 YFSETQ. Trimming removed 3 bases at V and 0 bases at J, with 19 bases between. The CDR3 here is CASSSRTLAPSSYNEQFF. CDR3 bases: TGCGCCAGCAGCTCGAGAACTCTAGCGCCAAGCTCCTACAATGAGCAGTTCTTC.

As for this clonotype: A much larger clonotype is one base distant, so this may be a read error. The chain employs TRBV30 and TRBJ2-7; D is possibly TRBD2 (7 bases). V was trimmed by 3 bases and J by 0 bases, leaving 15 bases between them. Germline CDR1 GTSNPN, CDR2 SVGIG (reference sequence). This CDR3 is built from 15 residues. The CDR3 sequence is CAWSWEGGGSYEQYF. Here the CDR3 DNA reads TGTGCCTGGAGCTGGGAAGGGGGGGGCTCCTACGAGCAGTACTTC.

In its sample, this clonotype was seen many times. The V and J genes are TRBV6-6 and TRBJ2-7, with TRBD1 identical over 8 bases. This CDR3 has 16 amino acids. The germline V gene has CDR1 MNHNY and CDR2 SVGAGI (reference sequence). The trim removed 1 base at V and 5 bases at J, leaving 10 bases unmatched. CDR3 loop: CASSYWGQGAMDEQYF. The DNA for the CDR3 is TGTGCCAGCAGTTACTGGGGGCAGGGGGCCATGGACGAGCAGTACTTC.

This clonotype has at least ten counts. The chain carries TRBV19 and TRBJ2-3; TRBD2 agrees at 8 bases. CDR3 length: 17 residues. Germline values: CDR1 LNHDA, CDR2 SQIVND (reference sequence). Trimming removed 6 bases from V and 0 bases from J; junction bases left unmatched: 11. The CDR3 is CASRWRGAPLSTDTQYF. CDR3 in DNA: TGTGCCAGTAGGTGGCGGGGGGCACCCCTAAGCACAGATACGCAGTATTTT.

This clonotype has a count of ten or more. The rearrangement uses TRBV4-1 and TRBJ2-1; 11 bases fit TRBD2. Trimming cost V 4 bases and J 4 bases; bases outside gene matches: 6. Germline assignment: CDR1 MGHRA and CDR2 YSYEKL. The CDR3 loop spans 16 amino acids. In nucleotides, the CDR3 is TGCGCCAGCAGCCCCCAGACTAGCGGGGATTACAATGAGCAGTTCTTC. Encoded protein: CASSPQTSGDYNEQFF.

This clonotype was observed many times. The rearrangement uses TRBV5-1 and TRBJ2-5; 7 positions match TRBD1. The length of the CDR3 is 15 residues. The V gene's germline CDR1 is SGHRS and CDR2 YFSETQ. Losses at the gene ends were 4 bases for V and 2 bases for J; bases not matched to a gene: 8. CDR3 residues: CASSIFTGDQETQYF. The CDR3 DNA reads TGCGCCAGCAGCATATTTACAGGGGATCAAGAGACCCAGTACTTC.

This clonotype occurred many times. The DNA of the CDR3 is TGTGCCAGCAGCCAAGTTATGGGGGCAGATACGCAGTATTTT. Residues: CASSQVMGADTQYF. The chain links TRBV3-1 to TRBJ2-3; D possibly matches TRBD1 or TRBD2 (5 bases each). The V gene lost 1 base and the J gene lost 4 bases, with 9 bases spanning the gap. Looked up from germline, CDR1 is LGHDT and CDR2 is YNNKEL (reference sequence). The CDR3 covers 14 residues.

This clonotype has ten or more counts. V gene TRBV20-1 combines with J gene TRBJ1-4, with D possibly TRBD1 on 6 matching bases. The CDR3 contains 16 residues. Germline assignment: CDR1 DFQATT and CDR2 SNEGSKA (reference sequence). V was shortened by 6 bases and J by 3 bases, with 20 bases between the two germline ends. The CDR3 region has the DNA TGCAGTGCGACCCCGATACAGGGAAGGGCTAATGAAAAACTGTTTTTT. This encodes CSATPIQGRANEKLFF.

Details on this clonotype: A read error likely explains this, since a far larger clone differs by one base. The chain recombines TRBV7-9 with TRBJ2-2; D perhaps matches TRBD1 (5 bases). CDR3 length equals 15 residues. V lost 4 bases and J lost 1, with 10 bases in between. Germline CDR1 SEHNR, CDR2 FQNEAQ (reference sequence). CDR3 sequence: CASSWGERNTGELFF. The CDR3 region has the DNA TGTGCCAGCAGCTGGGGCGAACGGAACACCGGGGAGCTGTTTTTT.

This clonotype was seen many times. The CDR3 DNA follows: TGTGCCAGCAGACTTACAGGGAGCTCCTACAATGAGCAGTTCTTC. Its translation: CASRLTGSSYNEQFF. V is TRBV7-2 and J is TRBJ2-1, with D perhaps matching TRBD1 (6 bases). The V end lost 6 bases, the J end lost 0 bases, and 12 bases lay between the germline ends. CDR1 is SGHTA and CDR2 is FQGNSA in the germline V gene. The CDR3 covers 15 residues.

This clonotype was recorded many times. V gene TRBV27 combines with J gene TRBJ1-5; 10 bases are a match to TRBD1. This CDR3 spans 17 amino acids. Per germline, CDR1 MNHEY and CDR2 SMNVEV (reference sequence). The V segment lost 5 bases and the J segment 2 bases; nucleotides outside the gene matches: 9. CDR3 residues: CASSPRTGGIGNQPQHF. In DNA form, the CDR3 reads TGTGCCAGCAGTCCCCGGACAGGGGGAATCGGCAATCAGCCCCAGCATTTT.

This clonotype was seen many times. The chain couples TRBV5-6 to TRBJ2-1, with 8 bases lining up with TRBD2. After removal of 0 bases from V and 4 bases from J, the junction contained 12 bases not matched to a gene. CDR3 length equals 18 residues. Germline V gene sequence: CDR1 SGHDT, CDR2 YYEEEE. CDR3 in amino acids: CASSLAAWAGGRYNEQFF. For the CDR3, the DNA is TGTGCCAGCAGCTTGGCCGCGTGGGCGGGGGGCCGTTACAATGAGCAGTTCTTC.

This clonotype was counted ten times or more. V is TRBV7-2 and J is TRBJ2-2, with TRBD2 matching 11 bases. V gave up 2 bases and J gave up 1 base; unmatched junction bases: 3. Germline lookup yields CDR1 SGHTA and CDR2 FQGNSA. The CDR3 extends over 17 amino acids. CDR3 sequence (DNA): TGTGCCAGCAGCTTAACTAGCGGGGGACTGAACACCGGGGAGCTGTTTTTT. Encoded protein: CASSLTSGGLNTGELFF.

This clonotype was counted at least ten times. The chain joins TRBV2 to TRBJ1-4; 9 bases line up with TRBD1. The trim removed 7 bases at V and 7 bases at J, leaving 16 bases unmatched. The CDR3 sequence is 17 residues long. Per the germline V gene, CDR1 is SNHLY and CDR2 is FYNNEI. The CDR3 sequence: CASKGAGTGIWGEKLFF. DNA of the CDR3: TGTGCCAGCAAAGGGGCCGGGACAGGGATTTGGGGTGAAAAACTGTTTTTT.

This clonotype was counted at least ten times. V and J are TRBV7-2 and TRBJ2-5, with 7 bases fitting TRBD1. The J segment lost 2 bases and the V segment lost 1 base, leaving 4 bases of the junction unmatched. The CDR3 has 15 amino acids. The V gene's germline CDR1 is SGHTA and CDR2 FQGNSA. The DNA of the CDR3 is TGTGCCAGCAGCTTAGAGGGGACAGCTCAAGAGACCCAGTACTTC. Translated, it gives CASSLEGTAQETQYF.

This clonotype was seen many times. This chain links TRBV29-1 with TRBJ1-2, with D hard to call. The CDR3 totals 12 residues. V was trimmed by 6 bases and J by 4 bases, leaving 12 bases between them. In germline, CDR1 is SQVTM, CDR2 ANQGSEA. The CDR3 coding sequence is TGCAGCGTGGACGGACGGAGCTATGGCTACACCTTC. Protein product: CSVDGRSYGYTF. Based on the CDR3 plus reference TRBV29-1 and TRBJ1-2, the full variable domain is SAVISQKPSRDICQRGTSLTIQCQVDSQVTMMFWYRQQPGQSLTLIATANQGSEATYESGFVIDKFPISRPNLTFSTLTVSNMSPEDSSIYLCSVDGRSYGYTFGSGTRLTVV.

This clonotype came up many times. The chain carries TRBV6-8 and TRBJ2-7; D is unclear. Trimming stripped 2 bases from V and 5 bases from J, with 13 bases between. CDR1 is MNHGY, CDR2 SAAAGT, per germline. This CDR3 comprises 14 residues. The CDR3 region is CASSYGSALHEQYF. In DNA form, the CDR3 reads TGTGCCAGCAGTTACGGATCGGCTCTACACGAGCAGTACTTC.

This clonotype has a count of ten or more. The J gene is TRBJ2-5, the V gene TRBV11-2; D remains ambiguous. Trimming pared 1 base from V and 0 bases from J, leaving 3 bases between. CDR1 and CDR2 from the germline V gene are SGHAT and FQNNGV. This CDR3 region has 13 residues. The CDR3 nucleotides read TGTGCCAGCAGCTTAGGTTACCAAGAGACCCAGTACTTC. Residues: CASSLGYQETQYF.

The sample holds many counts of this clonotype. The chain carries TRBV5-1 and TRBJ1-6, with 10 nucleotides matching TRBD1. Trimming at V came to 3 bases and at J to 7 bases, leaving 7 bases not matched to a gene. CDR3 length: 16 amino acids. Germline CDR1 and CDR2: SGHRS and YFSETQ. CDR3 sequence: CASSSRPGQGNSPLHF. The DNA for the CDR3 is TGCGCCAGCAGCTCACGACCGGGACAGGGGAATTCACCCCTCCACTTT.

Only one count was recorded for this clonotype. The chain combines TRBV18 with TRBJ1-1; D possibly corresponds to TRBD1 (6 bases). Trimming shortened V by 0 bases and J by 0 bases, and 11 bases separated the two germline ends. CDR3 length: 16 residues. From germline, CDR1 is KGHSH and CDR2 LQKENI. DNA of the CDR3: TGTGCCAGCTCACCACCGACCCGGGGGCTGAACACTGAAGCTTTCTTT. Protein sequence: CASSPPTRGLNTEAFF.

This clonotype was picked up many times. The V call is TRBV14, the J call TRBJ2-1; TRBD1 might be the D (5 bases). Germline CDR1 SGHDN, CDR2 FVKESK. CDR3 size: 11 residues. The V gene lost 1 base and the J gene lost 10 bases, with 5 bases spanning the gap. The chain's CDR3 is CASSQGQEQFF. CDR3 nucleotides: TGTGCCAGCAGCCAAGGACAGGAGCAGTTCTTC.

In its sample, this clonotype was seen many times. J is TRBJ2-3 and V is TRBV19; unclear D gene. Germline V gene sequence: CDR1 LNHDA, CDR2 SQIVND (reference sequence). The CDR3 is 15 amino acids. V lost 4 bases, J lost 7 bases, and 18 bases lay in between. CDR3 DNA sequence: TGTGCCAGTAGTAGGCGGTCTTCGGGTCAAAATACGCAGTATTTT. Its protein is CASSRRSSGQNTQYF.

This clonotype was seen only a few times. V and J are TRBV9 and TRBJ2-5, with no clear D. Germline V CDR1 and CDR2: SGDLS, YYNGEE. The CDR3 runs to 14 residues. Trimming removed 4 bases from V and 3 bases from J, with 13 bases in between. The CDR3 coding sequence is TGTGCCAGCAGCCTCGGCCGGCTCGAAGAGACCCAGTACTTC. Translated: CASSLGRLEETQYF.

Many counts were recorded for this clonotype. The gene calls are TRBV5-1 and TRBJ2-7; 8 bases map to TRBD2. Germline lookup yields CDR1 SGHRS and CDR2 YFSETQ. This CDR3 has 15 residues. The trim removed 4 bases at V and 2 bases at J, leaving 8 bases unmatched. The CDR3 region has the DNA TGCGCCAGCAGCGCCCTGCGGGGGGCCGCCTACGAGCAGTACTTC. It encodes CASSALRGAAYEQYF. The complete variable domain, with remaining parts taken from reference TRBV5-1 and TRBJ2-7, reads KAGVTQTPRYLIKTRGQQVTLSCSPISGHRSVSWYQQTPGQGLQFLFEYFSETQRNKGNFPGRFSGRQFSNSRSEMNVSTLELGDSALYLCASSALRGAAYEQYFGPGTRLTVT.

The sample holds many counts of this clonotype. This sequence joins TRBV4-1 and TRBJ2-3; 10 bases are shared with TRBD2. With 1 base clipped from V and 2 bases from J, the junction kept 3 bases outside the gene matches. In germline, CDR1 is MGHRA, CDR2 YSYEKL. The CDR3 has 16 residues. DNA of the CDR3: TGCGCCAGCAGCCAAGGACTAGCGGGCCTCACAGATACGCAGTATTTT. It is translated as CASSQGLAGLTDTQYF.

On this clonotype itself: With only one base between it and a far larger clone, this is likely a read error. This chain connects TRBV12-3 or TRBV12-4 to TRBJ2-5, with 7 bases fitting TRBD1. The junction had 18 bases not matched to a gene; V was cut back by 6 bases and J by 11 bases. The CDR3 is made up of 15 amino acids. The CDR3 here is CASSRDRVSYNEQYF. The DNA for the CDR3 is TGTGCCAGCAGCCGCGACAGGGTCTCCTACAATGAGCAGTACTTC.